The 7 T cell receptor beta chains below come from one sample, sequenced in a study of OX40 agonist ivuxolimab in advanced cancers. Some clones are missing from TCRdb's copy, which holds only in-frame ones; the method was immunoSEQ multiplex PCR. Of about 36,000 clones listed, approximately 72% are singletons. Material: CD4+ or CD8+ T cells sorted from blood, obtained in a trial of the OX40 agonist ivuxolimab. Receptors were obtained from an adult with an advanced solid tumor such as melanoma, head and neck, liver or kidney cancer.

The V gene is TRBV29-1, the J gene TRBJ1-1, with D perhaps TRBD1 (5 bases). CDR1 and CDR2 from the germline V gene are SQVTM and ANQGSEA. Trimming pared 1 base from V and 0 bases from J, leaving 12 bases between. This CDR3 is 15 amino acids long. The DNA for the CDR3 is TGCAGCGTTGAAGGGGGGGAGCGGGTGAACACTGAAGCTTTCTTT. Its protein is CSVEGGERVNTEAFF.

This sequence joins TRBV15 and TRBJ2-1; TRBD2 agrees at 11 bases. The CDR3 is 16 amino acids. Looked up from germline, CDR1 is LNHNV and CDR2 is YYDKDF (reference sequence). Trimming took 1 base from V and 7 from J; bases not matched to a gene: 6. The CDR3 protein is CATSRGQLAGENEQFF. CDR3 coding DNA: TGTGCCACCAGCAGAGGGCAACTAGCGGGAGAGAATGAGCAGTTCTTC.

V and J are TRBV12-5 and TRBJ2-2; TRBD2 matches at 12 bases. Germline CDR1 reads LGHNT; CDR2 reads FRNRAP. V shed 2 bases, J shed 0 bases, and the junction held 4 bases outside the gene matches. CDR3 length equals 18 residues. The CDR3 is CASGLTSGRFANTGELFF. In nucleotides, the CDR3 is TGTGCTAGTGGTTTGACTAGCGGGAGGTTCGCGAACACCGGGGAGCTGTTTTTT.

The chain links TRBV28 to TRBJ2-7, with 7 bases lining up with TRBD1. Per the germline V gene, CDR1 is MDHEN and CDR2 is SYDVKM. The CDR3 totals 14 residues. Unmatched junction bases numbered 8, after V lost 6 bases and J lost 3 bases. The CDR3 DNA sequence: TGTGCCAGCAGAGAACAGGGGTTTGGCTACGAGCAGTACTTC. Translated: CASREQGFGYEQYF.

The J gene is TRBJ2-3, the V gene TRBV5-5; D may be TRBD1 or TRBD2 (5 bases each). The CDR3 covers 17 residues. Per germline, CDR1 SGHKS and CDR2 YYEKEE (reference sequence). V lost 0 bases, J lost 1 base, and 15 bases lay in between. The CDR3 spells CASSLGRTLGGTDTQYF. The CDR3 DNA reads as TGTGCCAGCAGCTTGGGGCGGACTCTGGGGGGCACAGATACGCAGTATTTT.

This chain joins TRBV15 and TRBJ2-3; possibly TRBD2 for D (6 bases). Germline lookup yields CDR1 LNHNV and CDR2 YYDKDF (reference sequence). The CDR3 is 16 amino acids. Trimming removed 4 bases from V and 1 base from J, with 15 bases in between. This chain's CDR3 is CATSKLGGRGTDTQYF. CDR3 sequence (DNA): TGTGCCACCAGCAAACTGGGAGGCAGGGGCACAGATACGCAGTATTTT.

This chain uses TRBV6-6 with TRBJ1-1; D is perhaps TRBD1 (5 bases). V dropped 5 bases and J dropped 2 bases, with 9 bases sitting between them. Germline values: CDR1 MNHNY, CDR2 SVGAGI (reference sequence). The CDR3 sequence is 13 residues long. DNA of the CDR3: TGTGCCAGCAGTACCGACAGCAACACTGAAGCTTTCTTT. Translating it yields CASSTDSNTEAFF.